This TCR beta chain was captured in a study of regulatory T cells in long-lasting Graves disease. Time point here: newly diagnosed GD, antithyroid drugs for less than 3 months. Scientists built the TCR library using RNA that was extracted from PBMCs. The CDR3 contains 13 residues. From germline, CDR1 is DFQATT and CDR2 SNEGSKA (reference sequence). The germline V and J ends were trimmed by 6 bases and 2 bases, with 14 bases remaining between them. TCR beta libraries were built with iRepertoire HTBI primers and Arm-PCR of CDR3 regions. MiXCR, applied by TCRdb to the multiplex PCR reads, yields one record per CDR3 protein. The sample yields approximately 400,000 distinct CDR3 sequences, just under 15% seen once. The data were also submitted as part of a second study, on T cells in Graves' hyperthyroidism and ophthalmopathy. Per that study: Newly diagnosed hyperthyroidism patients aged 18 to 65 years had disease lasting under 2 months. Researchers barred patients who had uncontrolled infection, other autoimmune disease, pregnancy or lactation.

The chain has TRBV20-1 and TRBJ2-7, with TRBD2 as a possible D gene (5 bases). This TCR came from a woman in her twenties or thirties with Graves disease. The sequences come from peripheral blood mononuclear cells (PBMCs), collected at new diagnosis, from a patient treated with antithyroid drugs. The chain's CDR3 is CSAEGDITYEQYF. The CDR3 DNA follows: TGCAGTGCCGAGGGTGACATTACCTACGAGCAGTACTTC.